The next 14 T cell receptor beta chains were all read from a single sample in a study of cytomegalovirus exposure and HLA in healthy donors. PCR used 60 Vbeta primers and 13 Jbeta primers. Repertoires were generated with immunoSEQ multiplex PCR, while TCRdb's copy carries only in-frame clones and drops some. The sample consists of 90,000 to 150,000 clones, about 86% of them appearing once. Sequenced sample: PBMCs. Every receptor here comes from a woman aged 40 to 49 in good health and CMV-seronegative.

This clone was detected only once. The J gene is TRBJ2-3, the V gene TRBV15; a weak D match, TRBD2 (7 bases). V lost 0 bases and J lost 5, with 18 bases in between. The CDR3 spans 17 residues. Germline assignment: CDR1 LNHNV and CDR2 YYDKDF (reference sequence). The CDR3 reads CATSREGLGGARDTQYF. CDR3 coding DNA: TGTGCCACCAGCAGAGAAGGGTTAGGGGGGGCTAGAGATACGCAGTATTTT.

This clone has just a few counts. J is TRBJ2-7 and V is TRBV4-2; the D gene is possibly TRBD2 (6 bases). Deletions cut 3 bases from V and 0 bases from J, with 15 bases between. CDR3 size: 16 residues. Looked up from germline, CDR1 is LGHNA and CDR2 is YNFKEQ. DNA of the CDR3: TGTGCCAGCAGCCAGCCGGGGGTAGCCAGCTCCTACGAGCAGTACTTC. Translated: CASSQPGVASSYEQYF.

The CDR3 DNA reads TGCGCCAGCAGTGAAGCGGGTCCCACCGAGCAGTACTTC. Protein product: CASSEAGPTEQYF. This chain connects TRBV10-1 to TRBJ2-7; the D gene is possibly TRBD2 (6 bases). V dropped 3 bases and J dropped 6 bases, with 12 bases sitting between them. CDR1 is WNHNN and CDR2 is SYGVQD in the germline V gene (reference sequence). The CDR3 is made up of 13 amino acids.

V gene TRBV6-5 combines with J gene TRBJ1-1; a possible D gene is TRBD1 (5 bases). V was cut by 1 base and J by 12 bases, with 12 bases left in between. The CDR3 contains 12 residues. From germline, CDR1 is MNHEY and CDR2 SVGAGI. CDR3 DNA sequence: TGTGCCAGCAGTTACTTAGGGGTGCGAACTTTCTTT. Translation gives CASSYLGVRTFF.

This clone showed up just once. CDR3 DNA sequence: TGTGCCAGCAGTTTATCGGGGATTTTGTCCTACAATGAGCAGTTCTTC. This codes for CASSLSGILSYNEQFF. This rearrangement joins TRBV28 to TRBJ2-1; maybe TRBD2 (5 bases). Germline V CDR1 and CDR2: MDHEN, SYDVKM. The CDR3 spans 16 residues. Trimming shortened V by 1 base and J by 1 base, and 11 bases separated the two germline ends.

The chain couples TRBV4-1 to TRBJ1-1; 12 bases agree with TRBD1. The germline CDR1 and CDR2 sequences are MGHRA and YSYEKL. CDR3 length: 18 residues. Losses at the gene ends were 0 bases for V and 5 bases for J; bases not matched to a gene: 10. CDR3 sequence: CASSQDRWDRGRGTEAFF. CDR3 nucleotides: TGCGCCAGCAGCCAAGATCGGTGGGACAGGGGGCGGGGGACTGAAGCTTTCTTT.

The V gene is TRBV7-6, the J gene TRBJ1-2, with D perhaps TRBD1 (5 bases). V shed 3 bases and J shed 2 bases, with 13 bases lying between them. Per the germline V gene, CDR1 is SGHVS and CDR2 is FNYEAQ. This CDR3 comprises 15 residues. DNA for the CDR3: TGTGCCAGCAGCTTGGGGGGGGGACCCAACTATGGCTACACCTTC. It codes for CASSLGGGPNYGYTF.

The chain has TRBV7-8 and TRBJ1-2, with D possibly TRBD1 on 6 matching bases. V lost 4 bases to trimming and J lost 4 bases, with 10 bases between them. CDR1 SGHVS and CDR2 FQNEAQ come from the germline V gene. The CDR3 contains 13 residues. Here the CDR3 DNA reads TGTGCCAGCAGCTACAGGGAGGGCTATGGCTACACCTTC. As protein: CASSYREGYGYTF.

V is TRBV6-1 and J is TRBJ2-7; no definite D call. The CDR3 consists of 14 residues. Trimming cost V 6 bases and J 1 base, with 13 bases left between them. Germline-derived CDR1 and CDR2 are MNHNS and SASEGT. The CDR3 region has the DNA TGTGCCAGCAGAACCGCCGCGAGATCCTACGAGCAGTACTTC. This codes for CASRTAARSYEQYF.

This rearrangement joins TRBV30 to TRBJ1-3; 8 nucleotides line up with TRBD1. Germline loops: CDR1 GTSNPN, CDR2 SVGIG (reference sequence). This CDR3 region has 13 residues. V lost 4 bases, J lost 9 bases, and 8 bases stayed unmatched. The DNA for the CDR3 is TGTGCCTGGACTAATGCAGGACAGGGCACCATATATTTT. This gives the protein CAWTNAGQGTIYF.

V and J are TRBV9 and TRBJ2-1; weak D call: TRBD2 (5 bases). Trimming cost V 3 bases and J 2 bases, with 18 bases left between them. This CDR3 is built from 17 residues. Germline CDR1 is SGDLS and CDR2 is YYNGEE. The CDR3 DNA reads as TGTGCCAGCAGCGGGCGGTCCGTCGGAGGCCCCTACAATGAGCAGTTCTTC. Translated, it gives CASSGRSVGGPYNEQFF.

The CDR3 reads CASSLDPGQVGGYTF. The CDR3 bases are TGTGCCAGCAGCTTAGACCCAGGACAGGTTGGAGGCTACACCTTC. The chain combines TRBV7-8 with TRBJ1-2, with 7 bases lining up with TRBD1. The CDR3 runs to 15 residues. Germline-derived CDR1 and CDR2 are SGHVS and FQNEAQ. V was pared by 1 base and J by 8 bases, with 10 bases of the junction left unmatched.

J is TRBJ2-2 and V is TRBV7-3; D is perhaps TRBD1 (7 bases). From germline, CDR1 is SGHTA and CDR2 FQGTGA. The CDR3 is 15 amino acids. Between the trimmed V and J ends, which lost 4 bases and 8 bases, there was a span of 17 bases. The DNA for the CDR3 is TGTGCCAGCAGCTCACAGGGGAGGAATATAGGGGAGCTGTTTTTT. Residues: CASSSQGRNIGELFF.

The genes are TRBV11-2 and TRBJ1-3; possible D gene TRBD1, 5 bases. Per the germline V gene, CDR1 is SGHAT and CDR2 is FQNNGV. This CDR3 is built from 15 residues. V lost 7 bases, J lost 0 bases, and 13 bases lay in between. CDR3 in amino acids: CASTPGLSSGNTIYF. DNA of the CDR3: TGTGCCAGCACACCGGGACTGAGCTCTGGAAACACCATATATTTT.